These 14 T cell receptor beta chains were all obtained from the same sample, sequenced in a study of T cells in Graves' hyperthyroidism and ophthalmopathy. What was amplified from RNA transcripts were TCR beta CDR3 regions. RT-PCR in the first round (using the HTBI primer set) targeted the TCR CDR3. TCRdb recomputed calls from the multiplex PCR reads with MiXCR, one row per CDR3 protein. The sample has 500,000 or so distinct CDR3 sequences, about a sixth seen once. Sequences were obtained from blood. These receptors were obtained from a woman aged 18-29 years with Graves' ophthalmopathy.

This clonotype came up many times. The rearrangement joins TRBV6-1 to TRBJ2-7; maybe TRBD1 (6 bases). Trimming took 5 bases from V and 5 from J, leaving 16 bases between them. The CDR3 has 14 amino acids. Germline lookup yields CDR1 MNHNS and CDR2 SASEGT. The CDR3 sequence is CASSFSGVPDEQYF. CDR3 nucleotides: TGTGCCAGCAGTTTTTCAGGGGTTCCGGACGAGCAGTACTTC.

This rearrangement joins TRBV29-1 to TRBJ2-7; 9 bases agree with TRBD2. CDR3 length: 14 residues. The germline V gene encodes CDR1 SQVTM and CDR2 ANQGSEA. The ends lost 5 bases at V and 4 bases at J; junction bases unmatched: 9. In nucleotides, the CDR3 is TGCAGCGTTAGTAGTCCAGCGGGGGGATACGAGCAGTACTTC. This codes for CSVSSPAGGYEQYF.

CDR3 nucleotides: TGTGCCAGCAGCAACCCCAGGGGAGAAGGCTACACCTTC. Its protein product is CASSNPRGEGYTF. V usage is TRBV6-1 and J usage is TRBJ1-2; D is perhaps TRBD1 (6 bases). The V gene's germline CDR1 is MNHNS and CDR2 SASEGT. This CDR3 has 13 residues. The V and J ends lost 6 bases and 8 bases respectively, with 16 bases between them.

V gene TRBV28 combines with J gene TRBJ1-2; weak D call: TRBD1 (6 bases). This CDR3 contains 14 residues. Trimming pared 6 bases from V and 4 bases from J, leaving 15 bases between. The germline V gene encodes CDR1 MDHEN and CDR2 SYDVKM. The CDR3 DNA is TGTGCCAGCAGCCCCCGGACAGCAGGCTATGGCTACACCTTC. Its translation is CASSPRTAGYGYTF.

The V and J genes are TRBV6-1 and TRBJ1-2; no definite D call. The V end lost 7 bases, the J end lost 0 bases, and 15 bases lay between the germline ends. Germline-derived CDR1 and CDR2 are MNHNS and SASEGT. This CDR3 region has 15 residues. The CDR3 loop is CASTYAPAANYGYTF. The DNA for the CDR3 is TGTGCCAGCACATACGCCCCAGCAGCTAACTATGGCTACACCTTC.

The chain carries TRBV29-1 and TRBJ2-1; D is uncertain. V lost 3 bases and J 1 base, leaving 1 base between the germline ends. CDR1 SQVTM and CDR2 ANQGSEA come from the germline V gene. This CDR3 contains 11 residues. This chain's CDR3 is CSVESYNEQFF. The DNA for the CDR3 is TGCAGCGTTGAGTCCTACAATGAGCAGTTCTTC.

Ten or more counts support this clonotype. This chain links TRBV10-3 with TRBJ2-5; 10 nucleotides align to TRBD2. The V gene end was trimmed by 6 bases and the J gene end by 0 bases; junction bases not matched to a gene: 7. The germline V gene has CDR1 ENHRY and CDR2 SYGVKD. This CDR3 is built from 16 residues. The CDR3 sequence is CAIRKETSGYQETQYF. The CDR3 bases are TGTGCCATCAGAAAAGAGACTAGCGGGTACCAAGAGACCCAGTACTTC.

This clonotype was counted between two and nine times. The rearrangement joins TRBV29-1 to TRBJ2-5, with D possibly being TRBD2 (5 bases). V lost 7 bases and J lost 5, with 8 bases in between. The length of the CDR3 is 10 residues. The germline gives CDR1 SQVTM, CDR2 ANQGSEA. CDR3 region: CSGESETQYF. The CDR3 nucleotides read TGCAGCGGGGAGTCGGAGACCCAGTACTTC.

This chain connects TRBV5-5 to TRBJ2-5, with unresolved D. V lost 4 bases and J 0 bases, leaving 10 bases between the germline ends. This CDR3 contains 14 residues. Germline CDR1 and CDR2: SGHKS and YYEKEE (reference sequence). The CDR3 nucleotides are TGTGCCAGCAGCGTCCAGCAGTACCAAGAGACCCAGTACTTC. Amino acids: CASSVQQYQETQYF.

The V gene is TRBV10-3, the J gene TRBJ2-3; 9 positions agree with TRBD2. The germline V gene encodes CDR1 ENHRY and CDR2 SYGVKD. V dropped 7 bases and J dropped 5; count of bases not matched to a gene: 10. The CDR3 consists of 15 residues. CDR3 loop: CAIKNSGGGVDTQYF. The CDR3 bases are TGTGCCATCAAGAATAGCGGGGGCGGGGTAGATACGCAGTATTTT.

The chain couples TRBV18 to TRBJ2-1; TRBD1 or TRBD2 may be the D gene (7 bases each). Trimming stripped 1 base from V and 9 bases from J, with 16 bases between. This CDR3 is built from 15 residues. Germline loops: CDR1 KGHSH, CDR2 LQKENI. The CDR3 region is CASSPRWEGDSEQFF. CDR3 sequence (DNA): TGTGCCAGCTCACCACGGTGGGAGGGGGACAGTGAGCAGTTCTTC. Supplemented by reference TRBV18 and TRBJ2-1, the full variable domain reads NAGVMQNPRHLVRRRGQEARLRCSPMKGHSHVYWYRQLPEEGLKFMVYLQKENIIDESGMPKERFSAEFPKEGPSILRIQQVVRGDSAAYFCASSPRWEGDSEQFFGPGTRLTVL.

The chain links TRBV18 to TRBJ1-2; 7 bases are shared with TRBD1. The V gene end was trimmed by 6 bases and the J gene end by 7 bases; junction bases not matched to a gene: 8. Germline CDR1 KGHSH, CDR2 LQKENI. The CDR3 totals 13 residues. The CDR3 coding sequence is TGTGCCAGCTCTGGACAGGATAGCGGTGGCTACACCTTC. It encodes CASSGQDSGGYTF.

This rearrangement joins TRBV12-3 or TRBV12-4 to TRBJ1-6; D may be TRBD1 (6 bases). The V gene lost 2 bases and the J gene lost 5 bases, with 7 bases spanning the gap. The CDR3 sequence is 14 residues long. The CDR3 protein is CASSLNRDNSPLHF. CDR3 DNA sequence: TGTGCCAGCAGTTTAAACAGGGATAATTCACCCCTCCACTTT.

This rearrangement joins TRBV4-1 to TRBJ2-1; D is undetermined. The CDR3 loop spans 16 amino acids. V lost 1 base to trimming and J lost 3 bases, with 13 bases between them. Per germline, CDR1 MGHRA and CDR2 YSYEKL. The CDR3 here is CASSQVKEGLYNEQFF. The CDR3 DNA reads TGCGCCAGCAGCCAAGTAAAGGAAGGTCTCTACAATGAGCAGTTCTTC.